This TCR beta chain was identified in a study of cytomegalovirus exposure and HLA in healthy donors. Study-wide points: Later, an analysis found that TCR clusters from the first cohort tended to co-occur in the approximately 130 validation repertoires. The study listed 164 cytomegalovirus-associated TCR beta chains.

From germline, CDR1 is SGHRS and CDR2 YFSETQ. V shed 4 bases and J 9 bases; nucleotides not matched to a gene: 11. This CDR3 region has 16 residues. Concerning this clone itself: Its specificity is not known.

TCRdb's table, derived via immunoSEQ multiplex PCR, lists solely in-frame clones and lacks some. This sample has about 150,000 clones, with approximately 91% found just once. Sequencing was carried out using PBMCs. The chain combines TRBV5-1 with TRBJ2-1, with TRBD2 matching over 12 bases. The source of this sequence is a woman younger than 30 in good health and CMV-seropositive. Here the CDR3 DNA reads TGCGCCAGCAGCACATGGACTAGCGGGGCTGTGGGTGAGCAGTTCTTC. Its translation: CASSTWTSGAVGEQFF.